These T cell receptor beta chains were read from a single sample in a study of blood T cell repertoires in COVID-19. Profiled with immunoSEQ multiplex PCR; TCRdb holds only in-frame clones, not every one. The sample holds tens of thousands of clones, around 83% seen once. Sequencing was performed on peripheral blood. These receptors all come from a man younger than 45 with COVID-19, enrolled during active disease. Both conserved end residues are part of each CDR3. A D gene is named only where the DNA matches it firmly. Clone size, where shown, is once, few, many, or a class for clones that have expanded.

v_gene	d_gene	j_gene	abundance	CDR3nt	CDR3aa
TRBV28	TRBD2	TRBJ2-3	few	TGTGCCAGCAGCCGTAGACTAGCGGGAGTTGATACGCAGTATTTT	CASSRRLAGVDTQYF
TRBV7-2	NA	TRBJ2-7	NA	TGTGCCAGCAGCTTAGAAACAGGGTTGACTTTTGAGCAGTACTTC	CASSLETGLTFEQYF
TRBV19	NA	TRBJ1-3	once	TGTGCCAGTAGGGGACTATCTGGAAACACCATATATTTT	CASRGLSGNTIYF
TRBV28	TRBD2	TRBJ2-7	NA	TGTGCCAGCAGTTTTTTCTCTACCTCCGGGAGGGGGATCTACGAGCAGTACTTC	CASSFFSTSGRGIYEQYF
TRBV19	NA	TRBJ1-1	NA	TGTGCCAGTAGTAATGAGCCCATGAACACTGAAGCTTTCTTT	CASSNEPMNTEAFF
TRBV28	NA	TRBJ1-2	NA	TGTGCCAGCAGCCGCAGTTATTGGGGCTACACCTTC	CASSRSYWGYTF
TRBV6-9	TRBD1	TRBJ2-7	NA	TGTGCCAGCAGTTACGCCGGGACAGTACGCTACGAGCAGTACTTC	CASSYAGTVRYEQYF
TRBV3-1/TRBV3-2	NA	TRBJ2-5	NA	TGTGCCAGCAGCCCTCCCGGGGGATTAATATCGGAGACCCAGTACTTC	CASSPPGGLISETQYF
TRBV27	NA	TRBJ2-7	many	TGTGCCAGCAGTTTCTCTGGGCCGCTCTACGAGCAGTACTTC	CASSFSGPLYEQYF
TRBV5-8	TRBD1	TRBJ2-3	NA	TGTGCCAGCAGCTTGGCGGGACAGATGACAGATACGCAGTATTTT	CASSLAGQMTDTQYF
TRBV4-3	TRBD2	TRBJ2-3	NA	TGCGCCAGCAGCCAAAGCGGGGGGGCTATCACAGATACGCAGTATTTT	CASSQSGGAITDTQYF
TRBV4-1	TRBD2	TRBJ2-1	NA	TGCGCCAGCAGCCCGGCCGGCGGGACTAGCGGGCCGTACAATGAGCAGTTCTTC	CASSPAGGTSGPYNEQFF
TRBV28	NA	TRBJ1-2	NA	TGTGCCAGCAGTTCCTCGGGGTTAGCTAACTATGGCTACACCTTC	CASSSSGLANYGYTF
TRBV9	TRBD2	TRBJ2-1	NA	TGTGCCAGCAGCGTAGACAGCGGGACCTACAATGAGCAGTTCTTC	CASSVDSGTYNEQFF
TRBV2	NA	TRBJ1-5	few	TGTGCCAGCAGTGTGGAGGAGTGGGGAAAGCCCCAGCATTTT	CASSVEEWGKPQHF
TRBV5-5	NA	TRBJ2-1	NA	TGTGCCAGCAGCTTGGGGCCCAACGAGCAGTTCTTC	CASSLGPNEQFF
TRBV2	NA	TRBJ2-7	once	TGTGCCAGCCGCGAAGGGCGGGGACGGACCCACGAGCAGTACTTC	CASREGRGRTHEQYF
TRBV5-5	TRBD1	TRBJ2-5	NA	TGTGCCAGCAATCGCAACCCCGGGGCAGGGGGCAGGGAGACCCAGTACTTC	CASNRNPGAGGRETQYF
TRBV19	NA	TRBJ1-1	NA	TGTGCCAGTAGGGACAGAGATTTGAACACTGAAGCTTTCTTT	CASRDRDLNTEAFF
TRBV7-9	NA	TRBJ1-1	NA	TGTGCCAGCAGCCTGAACAGGGTCCCCCCAGAAGCTTTCTTT	CASSLNRVPPEAFF
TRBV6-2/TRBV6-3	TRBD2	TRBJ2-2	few	TGTGCCAGCAGTGCGGGGGTCGCGAACACCGGGGAGCTGTTTTTT	CASSAGVANTGELFF
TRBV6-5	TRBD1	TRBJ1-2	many	TGTGCCAGCAGCCCCGGACAGGCGAATGGCTACACCTTC	CASSPGQANGYTF
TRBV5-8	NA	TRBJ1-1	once	TGTGCCAGCAGCTTGTATTTCCGGAGCACTGAAGCTTTCTTT	CASSLYFRSTEAFF
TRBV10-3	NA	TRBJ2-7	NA	TGTGCCATCAGTGGGCAACAGGGCTTCTACGAGCAGTACTTC	CAISGQQGFYEQYF
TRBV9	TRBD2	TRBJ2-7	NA	TGTGCCAGCAGCGTAGCTAGCGGGGGGGACTACGAGCAGTACTTC	CASSVASGGDYEQYF
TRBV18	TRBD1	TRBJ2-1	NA	TGTGCCAGCTCACATAATCCAGGGGGCATCTACAATGAGCAGTTCTTC	CASSHNPGGIYNEQFF
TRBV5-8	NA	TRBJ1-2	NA	TGTGCCAGCAGCTTGTCAGGGGTCTGGGGCTACACCTTC	CASSLSGVWGYTF
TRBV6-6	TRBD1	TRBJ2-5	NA	TGTGCCAGCAGATCTCACCGACAGGGTATGGAAGAGACCCAGTACTTC	CASRSHRQGMEETQYF
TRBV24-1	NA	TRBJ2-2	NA	TGTGCCACCAGTGCTAGGTCCACCGGGGAGCTGTTTTTT	CATSARSTGELFF
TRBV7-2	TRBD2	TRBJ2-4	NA	TGTGCCAGCAGCTTACGGACTAGCGGTTACGCCAAAAACATTCAGTACTTC	CASSLRTSGYAKNIQYF
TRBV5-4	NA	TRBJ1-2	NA	TGTGCCAGCAGCTTGGGACAGTTATATGGCTACACCTTC	CASSLGQLYGYTF
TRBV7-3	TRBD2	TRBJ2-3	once	TGTGCCAGCAGCCTTAGGGCGGCGGGGGGACTAAGCACAGATACGCAGTATTTT	CASSLRAAGGLSTDTQYF
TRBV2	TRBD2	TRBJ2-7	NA	TGTGCCAGCAGTGAAGAATCCGGGAGGGCAGGCGAGCAGTACTTC	CASSEESGRAGEQYF
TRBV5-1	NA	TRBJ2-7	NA	TGCGCCAGCAGCTTATCAGAGCCGGGCTCCTACGAGCAGTACTTC	CASSLSEPGSYEQYF
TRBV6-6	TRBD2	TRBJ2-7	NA	TGTGCCAGCAGTTACGAGGGGGGACTAGCGGGACGTGAGCAGTACTTC	CASSYEGGLAGREQYF
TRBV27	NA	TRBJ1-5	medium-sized	TGTGCCAGCAGTGTACAGGGCGGTCAGCCCCAGCATTTT	CASSVQGGQPQHF
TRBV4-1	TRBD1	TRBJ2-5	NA	TGCGCCAGCAGCCTGGACAGGGCGGGGGAGACCCAGTACTTC	CASSLDRAGETQYF
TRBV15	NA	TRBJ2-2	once	TGTGCCACCAGCAGAGCCTCCGGGGAGCTGTTTTTT	CATSRASGELFF
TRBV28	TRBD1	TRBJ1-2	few	TGTGCCAGCAGCCCAAAGACAGGGATCAACTATGGCTACACCTTC	CASSPKTGINYGYTF
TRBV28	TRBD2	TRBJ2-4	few	TGTGCCAGCAGTCCAGCGGGGAGCAAAAACATTCAGTACTTC	CASSPAGSKNIQYF
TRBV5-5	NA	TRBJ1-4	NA	TGTGCCAGCAGCCCCCGGACAGCAACTAATGAAAAACTGTTTTTT	CASSPRTATNEKLFF
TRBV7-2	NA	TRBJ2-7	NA	TGTGCCAGCAGCAGCCCTCTTCTAGCGATGCCGTACTTC	CASSSPLLAMPYF
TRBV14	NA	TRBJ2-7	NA	TGTGCCAGCAGCCAAGAGGCTTTGTACGAGCAGTACTTC	CASSQEALYEQYF
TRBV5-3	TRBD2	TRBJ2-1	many	TGTGCCAGAAGCCCACCGCTAGCGGACCGAAACAATGAGCAGTTCTTC	CARSPPLADRNNEQFF
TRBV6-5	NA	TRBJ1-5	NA	TGTGCCAGCAGTTACTCGATTCGGGGCAATCAGCCCCAGCATTTT	CASSYSIRGNQPQHF
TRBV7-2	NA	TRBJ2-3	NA	TGTGCCAGCAGCTTAGGAAACAGCTACACAGATACGCAGTATTTT	CASSLGNSYTDTQYF
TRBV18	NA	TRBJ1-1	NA	TGTGCCAGCTCACGCGTTCTGAGGGAAAACACTGAAGCTTTCTTT	CASSRVLRENTEAFF
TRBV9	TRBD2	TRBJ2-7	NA	TGTGCCAGCAGCGTCGGGACTAGCCCAGCCGACGAGCAGTACTTC	CASSVGTSPADEQYF
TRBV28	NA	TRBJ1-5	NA	TGTGCCAGCAGTTTAAAGTCTAGGGGTCAGCCCCAGCATTTT	CASSLKSRGQPQHF
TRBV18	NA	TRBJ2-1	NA	TGTGCCAGCTCACCATTTAGTTACGAGCAGTTCTTC	CASSPFSYEQFF
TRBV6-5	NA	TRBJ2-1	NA	TGTGCCAGCACCCTAGGGGGACAAAACAATGAGCAGTTCTTC	CASTLGGQNNEQFF
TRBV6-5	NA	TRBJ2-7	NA	TGTGCCAGCAAGACGACGGAGGGTGGCTACGAGCAGTACTTC	CASKTTEGGYEQYF
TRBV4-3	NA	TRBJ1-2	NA	TGCGCCAGCAGCCAATCGGACAGCTATGGCTACACCTTC	CASSQSDSYGYTF
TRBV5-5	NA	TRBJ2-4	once	TGTGCCAGCAGCTTGGCTACAGGGCTAGCCAAAAACATTCAGTACTTC	CASSLATGLAKNIQYF
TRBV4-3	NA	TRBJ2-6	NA	TGCGCCAGCAGCCATGCAGGGCCTGGGGCCAACGTCCTGACTTTC	CASSHAGPGANVLTF
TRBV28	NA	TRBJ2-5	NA	TGTGCCAGCAGGAAAGGGAGCGGGCCCCTGGAGACCCAGTACTTC	CASRKGSGPLETQYF
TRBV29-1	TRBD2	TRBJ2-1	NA	TGCAGCGTTGAACCTAGCGGGCACTACAATGAGCAGTTCTTC	CSVEPSGHYNEQFF
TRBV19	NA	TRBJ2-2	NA	TGTGCCAGTAGGGGGGGGCGGATGTCCGGGGAGCTGTTTTTT	CASRGGRMSGELFF
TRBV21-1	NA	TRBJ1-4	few	TGTGCCAGCAGCAATGGGAGGATGACTAATGAAAAACTGTTTTTT	CASSNGRMTNEKLFF